This T cell receptor (beta chain) was observed in a study of T-cell memory formation after mild COVID-19 (dated by TCRdb to about 2021). Regarding the study in general: TCR sequence clusters from the two donors were found to be largely donor specific. T-cell clones expanding and contracting after mild COVID-19 in two donors were tracked by longitudinal TCRalpha and TCRbeta repertoire sequencing. Two young, previously healthy adult volunteers, one female and one male, were included in the cohort.

The data were produced on an Illumina NovaSeq 6000. TCRalpha and TCRbeta cDNA libraries were built by 5'RACE with constant-segment primers, adding sample barcodes and unique molecular identifiers. RNA was extracted from every sample with Trizol reagent. The libraries were amplified in two PCR steps, and the second step added a second sample barcode and Illumina TruSeq adapters. Sequencing of the libraries was done on an Illumina NovaSeq, producing 2 x 150 bp paired-end reads. Per the source publication's procedure: Reads were demultiplexed and collapsed into UMI-guided consensus sequences with migec v1.2.7. Using mixcr v2.1.11, UMI consensuses were aligned to TRA and TRB V and J templates and then assembled into clonotypes. A clonotype was counted as expanded or contracted only when both edgeR and NoisET called the clonotype significant, with the noise models trained on biological replicates. For edgeR calls, a false discovery rate-adjusted p below 0.01 and a log2 fold-change threshold of 1 were applied. As an exploratory analysis of dynamics, PCA with hierarchical clustering was applied to max-normalized trajectories of the 1000 most abundant clonotypes. Each responding clone was given a CD4 or CD8 phenotype based on the CD4+ and CD8+ repertoires, which had been sequenced separately. Through fastp at Q25 and MiXCR, TCRdb rebuilt clones from the public reads, retaining in-frame beta chains. Each CDR3 protein gets just one entry, which takes the most common genes and DNA from the rows behind it. In this record, the V and J calls reflect TCRdb's handling and not the investigators' own analysis. Counted in this sample were about 350,000 distinct CDR3 sequences; around 15% of them appeared once. The top ten clonotypes cover 22% of the sample.

Sequences MNHEY (CDR1) and SMNVEV (CDR2) are obtained from the germline V gene (reference sequence). The germline V end is reduced by 7 bases and the J end by 4 bases; junction bases left unmatched: 5. Taken from cysteine to phenylalanine, the CDR3 has 15 residues. The retained sequence is limited to the CDR3, 45 bases, with the frame set at the first base. Ficoll-Paque density gradient centrifugation was the method used to isolate PBMCs. This clonotype was observed a handful of times. What antigen it recognizes has not been identified. Base quality data are lacking; no much larger clone is found one base away. Broad study findings and their caveats: Some responding clones were found in pre-infection memory, which suggests that pre-existing cross-reactive memory T cells took part in the SARS-CoV-2 response. The second-wave clones that peaked on day 37 were not confirmed to be SARS-CoV-2 specific. The study covered only two mild cases, and larger cohorts including severe cases with pre-infection samples were considered necessary. Contracting CD4+ clones were located mainly in the CM and EM memory subsets, whereas CD8+ clones were found to be enriched in EMRA. Clones contracting from day 15 to 85 had balanced CD4/CD8 phenotypes, while a second wave expanding from day 15 to 37 was biased towards CD4+.

In this chain, TRBV27 is recombined with TRBJ2-2; TRBD2 lines up with 11 middle nucleotides. This TCR was recovered from a man aged 18 to 30 who had mild COVID-19 (a few samples of this study predate the infection). The sample titles of this study are shuffled in the database, so cell type and time point are left out; the donor was told from shared clones. The sample was PBMCs or a T cell subset sorted from them (not recorded which). The CDR3 protein: CASNPLAGVTGELFF. The nucleotide sequence is TGTGCCAGCAACCCACTAGCGGGGGTCACCGGGGAGCTGTTTTTT.